This TCR beta chain was sequenced during a study of cytomegalovirus exposure and HLA in healthy donors. Findings and limits, study-wide: One variant, a missense change in DCLRE1C, was linked in a later analysis to TCR beta V- and J-gene trimming. Accurate prediction of most subjects' HLA-A and HLA-B alleles from TCR beta sequences was reported.

PCR employed 60 Vbeta and 13 Jbeta primers. In the authors' methods: Among the unique TCR beta chains that a later analysis counted, 80 million to 100 million in all, about 10 million were shared. The table came from immunoSEQ multiplex PCR; TCRdb's copy has only in-frame clones and leaves some out. D and trimming come from the DNA, and the V and J calls and clone size come from that table. The sample contains about 180,000 clones, approximately 79% of which appear only once. This clone appeared a single time. Its target is not known. One junction end disagrees with the germline gene, perhaps due to a read error. The CDR3 contains 15 residues. CDR1 is MNHEY, CDR2 SVGAGI, per germline.

The sequenced sample was PBMCs. The source of this sequence is a woman aged 40-49 years in good health and CMV-seronegative. This chain links TRBV6-5 with TRBJ1-2; 9 bases map to TRBD1. The DNA for the CDR3 is TGTGCCAGCAGTTCAGGGACAGGGAGGAACTATGGCTACATCTTC. Its protein is CASSSGTGRNYGYIF.